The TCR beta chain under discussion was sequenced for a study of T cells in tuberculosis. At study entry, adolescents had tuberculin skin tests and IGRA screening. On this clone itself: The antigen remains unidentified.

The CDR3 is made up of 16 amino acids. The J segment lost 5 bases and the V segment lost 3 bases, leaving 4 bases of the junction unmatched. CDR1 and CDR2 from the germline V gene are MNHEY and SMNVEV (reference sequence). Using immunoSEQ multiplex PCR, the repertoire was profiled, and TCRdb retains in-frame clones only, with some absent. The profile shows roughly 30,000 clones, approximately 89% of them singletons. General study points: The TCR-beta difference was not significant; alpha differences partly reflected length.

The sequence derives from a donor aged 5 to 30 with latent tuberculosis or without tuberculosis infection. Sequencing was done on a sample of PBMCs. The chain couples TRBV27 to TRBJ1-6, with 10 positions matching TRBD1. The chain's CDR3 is CASSFLGTGDNSPLHF. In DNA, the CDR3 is TGTGCCAGCAGTTTTTTGGGGACAGGGGATAATTCACCCCTCCACTTT.